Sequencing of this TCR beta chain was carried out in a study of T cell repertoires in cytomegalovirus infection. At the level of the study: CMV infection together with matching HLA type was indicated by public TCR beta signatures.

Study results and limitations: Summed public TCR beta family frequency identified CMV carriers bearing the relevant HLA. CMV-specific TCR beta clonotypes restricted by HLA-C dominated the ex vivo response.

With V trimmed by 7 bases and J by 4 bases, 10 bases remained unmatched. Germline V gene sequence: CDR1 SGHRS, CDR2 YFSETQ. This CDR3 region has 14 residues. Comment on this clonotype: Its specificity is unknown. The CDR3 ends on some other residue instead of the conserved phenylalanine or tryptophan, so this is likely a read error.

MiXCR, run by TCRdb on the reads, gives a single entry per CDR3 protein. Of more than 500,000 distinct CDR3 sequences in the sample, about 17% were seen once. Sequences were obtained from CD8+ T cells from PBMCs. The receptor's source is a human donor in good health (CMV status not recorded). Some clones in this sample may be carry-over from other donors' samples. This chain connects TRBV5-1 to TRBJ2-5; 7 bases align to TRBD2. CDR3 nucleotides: TGCGCCAGCGGTGGCGGGAGCTCTGGAGAGACCCAGTACTTA. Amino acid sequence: CASGGGSSGETQYL.